The present entry profiles one T cell receptor beta chain with its context. The data were taken from a study of cytomegalovirus exposure and HLA in healthy donors. With 60 Vbeta and 13 Jbeta primers, the PCR was carried out. Clones were sequenced by immunoSEQ multiplex PCR, and TCRdb holds only the in-frame ones, with some missing. This table holds 170,000 or so clones, 80% found once. Germline V CDR1 and CDR2: LGHNT, FRNRAP. The CDR3 has 13 amino acids. V dropped 6 bases and J dropped 10 bases, with 15 bases sitting between them. The rearrangement joins TRBV12-5 to TRBJ1-4; D may be TRBD1 (5 bases). The sample comprised PBMCs. The receptor was derived from a man aged 25 to 45 in good health and CMV-seropositive. CDR3 amino acids: CASGTESGRKLFF. In nucleotides, the CDR3 is TGTGCTAGTGGAACAGAATCAGGGCGAAAACTGTTTTTT.